The T cell receptor (beta chain) under discussion was sequenced for a study of blood T cell repertoires in COVID-19. The wider study: The study drew acute and convalescent COVID-19 samples from the United States, Italy and Spain. The cDNA or gDNA used as material had been derived from T cells, B-cell-depleted T cells, or PBMCs.

Looked up from germline, CDR1 is MDHEN and CDR2 is SYDVKM. V gave up 10 bases and J gave up 7 bases; unmatched junction bases: 6. The CDR3 contains 13 residues. In the authors' methods: Amplifying reference gene primers gave estimates of nucleated cell counts. Sequencing used immunoSEQ multiplex PCR; TCRdb keeps in-frame clones, though not all of them. That table furnishes V, J and clone size, whereas the DNA furnished D and trimming. The sample yields roughly 49,000 clones, 85% to 90% seen once. The sequenced sample was peripheral blood. The source of this sequence is a human donor in a cohort sampled during active COVID-19. The chain employs TRBV28 and TRBJ2-2; TRBD1 agrees at 10 bases. The CDR3 region has the DNA TGTGCCACCTCGACAGGGGGCATCGGGGAGCTGTTTTTT. Encoded protein: CATSTGGIGELFF.